The rows below give T cell receptor beta chains drawn from one sample of a study of shared clonotypes between healthy human individuals. Method: immunoSEQ multiplex PCR; TCRdb's copy keeps in-frame clones and lacks some. The table records under 2.5 million clones, 92% of them present only once. Sequencing was done on a sample of naive CD4+ T cells from PBMCs. The source is a man younger than 30 in good health. Some clones in this sample may be carry-over from other donors' samples. CDR3s include the opening cysteine and the closing phenylalanine or tryptophan. The D gene is left open where the match is weak. Part of the rows lack a size; the others show once, few, many or a class for expanded clones.

TRBV28	TRBJ1-5	.	TRBD1	CASSLFGTGGKVGNQPQHF
TRBV7-9	TRBJ2-2	.	.	CASRKLTPNTGELFF
TRBV5-1	TRBJ1-6	.	TRBD1	CASSVGDRGNSPLHF
TRBV6-5	TRBJ1-1	.	.	CASSSPGVLLNTEAFF
TRBV5-1	TRBJ2-1	.	.	CASSLSGSGNEQFF
TRBV5-4	TRBJ2-7	.	TRBD2	CASSVGLVGYEQYF
TRBV29-1	TRBJ1-5	few	TRBD1	CSVVDRGGQPQHF
TRBV19	TRBJ2-4	once	.	CAIPKPQGIQDIQYF
TRBV6-4	TRBJ2-1	.	.	CASSDQGLDEQFF
TRBV5-1	TRBJ2-3	.	.	CASTHGSGKSTDTQYF
TRBV5-1	TRBJ2-3	.	TRBD2	CASGVAGGVADTQYF
TRBV5-1	TRBJ2-2	.	.	CASSLEGVNTGELFF
TRBV2	TRBJ2-7	.	TRBD1	CASSEEAGGSEQYF
TRBV25-1	TRBJ1-5	.	.	CASSVVGNQPQHF
TRBV4-2	TRBJ2-5	once	TRBD2	CASSQLAGGGPGETQYF
TRBV7-2	TRBJ2-1	.	.	CASSLVFSADNEQFF
TRBV6-5	TRBJ1-3	.	.	CASSYSGTEGNTIYF
TRBV4-3	TRBJ2-3	.	.	CASSQSFTDTQYF
TRBV5-1	TRBJ1-3	.	.	CASSPGHVISGNTIYF
TRBV7-6	TRBJ1-3	.	.	CASSLGGSGNTIYF
TRBV28	TRBJ1-2	.	TRBD1	CASSLSYQGADGYTF
TRBV27	TRBJ2-7	.	TRBD2	CASSLFSVTSGKSYEQYF
TRBV18	TRBJ1-1	few	.	CASSPTGSWTEAFF
TRBV19	TRBJ2-5	.	.	CASSIAGQETQYF
TRBV7-8	TRBJ2-7	.	TRBD2	CASSLAPGLAQTYEQYF
TRBV7-9	TRBJ2-3	.	TRBD2	CASSSATSGSDTQYF
TRBV7-2	TRBJ2-7	.	.	CASSLDRVAYEQYF
TRBV6-1	TRBJ2-1	.	.	CASSFERADYNEQFF
TRBV5-1	TRBJ1-2	.	.	CASSQGLRGNGYTF
TRBV4-1	TRBJ2-1	once	TRBD2	CASSREGTSLYNEQFF
TRBV28	TRBJ2-3	.	TRBD2	CASSLWGLAGGITDTQYF
TRBV5-1	TRBJ2-6	.	.	CASSLRGTGANVLTF
TRBV30	TRBJ2-2	.	TRBD2	CAWGRGLAATGELFF